The 30 T cell receptor beta chains presented below share a single source sample, sequenced in a study of neoadjuvant nivolumab and ipilimumab in lung cancer (dated by TCRdb to between 2020 and 2021). According to the study, the label for this sample's time point signals: at surgical resection after neoadjuvant nivolumab +/- ipilimumab. Library preparation used the immunoSEQ multiplex PCR assay. TCRdb re-hosts the immuneACCESS table, in-frame sequences only. Its copies lack some clones; in the studies checked, an unresolved V gene accounts for under half of them, and the cause for the rest is not known. This sample comprises about 8,000 clones, 89% of them detected only once. The ten largest clones capture 2% to 2.5% of the sample. The material sequenced was tumor tissue, taken after neoadjuvant nivolumab, alone or with ipilimumab, at or shortly before surgery. The receptors shown here come from an adult with non-small cell lung cancer. Some clones in this sample may be carry-over from other donors' samples.

This chain links TRBV6-1 with TRBJ1-5; tentatively, D is TRBD1 (5 bases). CDR1 is MNHNS, CDR2 SASEGT, per germline. CDR3 length: 15 amino acids. Trimming removed 8 bases at V and 4 bases at J, with 18 bases between. The CDR3 loop is CASRSQGRRNQPQHF. The CDR3 region has the DNA TGTGCCAGCCGATCCCAGGGACGGCGAAATCAGCCCCAGCATTTT.

The chain joins TRBV7-2 to TRBJ2-3; D not certain. This CDR3 is 12 amino acids long. The germline gives CDR1 SGHTA, CDR2 FQGNSA. The V and J ends lost 5 bases and 3 bases respectively, with 6 bases between them. The CDR3 region has the DNA TGTGCCAGCAGCCCTAGGACAGATACGCAGTATTTT. Protein: CASSPRTDTQYF.

The rearrangement links TRBV15 to TRBJ1-4; D is possibly TRBD1 (6 bases). Germline CDR1 reads LNHNV; CDR2 reads YYDKDF (reference sequence). The CDR3 runs to 15 residues. With 5 bases removed from V and 6 bases from J, the gap between germline ends came to 16 bases. CDR3 residues: CATSGGTQGDEKLFF. The CDR3, as DNA: TGTGCCACCAGCGGGGGGACACAGGGTGATGAAAAACTGTTTTTT.

The chain is built from TRBV4-3 and TRBJ2-7; TRBD2 matches at 9 bases. Germline V gene sequence: CDR1 LGHNA, CDR2 YSLEER. This CDR3 is built from 15 residues. The trim removed 2 bases at V and 5 bases at J, leaving 7 bases unmatched. DNA for the CDR3: TGCGCCAGCAGCCAATTGACTAGCGGTCGGAACGAGCAGTACTTC. Translation gives CASSQLTSGRNEQYF.

The chain is built from TRBV7-9 and TRBJ1-2, with D maybe TRBD1 (5 bases). The CDR3 totals 15 residues. The germline CDR1 and CDR2 sequences are SEHNR and FQNEAQ (reference sequence). V lost 1 base to trimming and J lost 0 bases, with 9 bases between them. This CDR3 reads CASSLEGRANYGYTF. CDR3 sequence (DNA): TGTGCCAGCAGCTTAGAGGGGAGAGCTAACTATGGCTACACCTTC.

The chain has TRBV7-9 and TRBJ1-1, with unresolved D. Germline V lookup: CDR1 SEHNR, CDR2 FQNEAQ (reference sequence). The CDR3 is 15 residues long. V lost 8 bases to trimming and J lost 3 bases, with 19 bases between them. DNA for the CDR3: TGTGCCAGCGAGGACCAGTTAAGGGTGGACACTGAAGCTTTCTTT. This translates into CASEDQLRVDTEAFF.

The rearrangement uses TRBV9 and TRBJ1-4; D not resolved. The CDR3 length is 14 residues. V lost 4 bases, J lost 7 bases, and 14 bases lay in between. Per the germline V gene, CDR1 is SGDLS and CDR2 is YYNGEE. In nucleotides, the CDR3 is TGTGCCAGCAGCCCTACCTCTCTTAGTGAAAAACTGTTTTTT. Translated, it gives CASSPTSLSEKLFF.

This chain uses TRBV7-2 with TRBJ2-2; TRBD2 agrees at 15 bases. J was trimmed by 5 bases and V by 0 bases; bases with no gene match: 4. This CDR3 is 18 amino acids long. Germline V gene sequence: CDR1 SGHTA, CDR2 FQGNSA. CDR3 DNA: TGTGCCAGCAGCTTAGCCCGGACTAGCGGGAGGGAAACCGGGGAGCTGTTTTTT. Protein product: CASSLARTSGRETGELFF.

The V and J genes are TRBV7-9 and TRBJ2-7; D is possibly TRBD1 (6 bases). Germline V gene lookup returns CDR1 SEHNR and CDR2 FQNEAQ (reference sequence). This CDR3 comprises 15 residues. V was cut by 4 bases and J by 2 bases, with 15 bases left in between. CDR3 loop: CASSWGLGGTYEQYF. The CDR3, as DNA: TGTGCCAGCAGCTGGGGTCTTGGGGGCACCTACGAGCAGTACTTC.

The rearrangement links TRBV7-2 to TRBJ2-3, with unresolved D. Between the trimmed V and J ends, which lost 5 bases and 2 bases, there was a span of 11 bases. The germline gives CDR1 SGHTA, CDR2 FQGNSA. The CDR3 covers 14 residues. The CDR3 spells CASSRWLSTDTQYF. The CDR3 DNA follows: TGTGCCAGCAGCCGCTGGCTTTCCACAGATACGCAGTATTTT.

This sequence joins TRBV6-5 and TRBJ1-5; 8 bases line up with TRBD1. CDR1 and CDR2 from the germline V gene are MNHEY and SVGAGI. V dropped 5 bases and J dropped 6; count of bases not matched to a gene: 9. There are 15 residues in the CDR3. The CDR3 loop reads CASSPLDRGTQPQHF. The DNA for the CDR3 is TGTGCCAGCAGTCCACTAGACAGGGGAACTCAGCCCCAGCATTTT.

The chain joins TRBV6-4 to TRBJ2-5; D remains ambiguous. Germline CDR1 is MRHNA and CDR2 is SNTAGT. CDR3 length: 15 residues. The V gene lost 3 bases and the J gene lost 2 bases, with 13 bases spanning the gap. CDR3 protein: CASSEHTRSQETQYF. DNA of the CDR3: TGTGCCAGCAGTGAACACACGAGAAGTCAAGAGACCCAGTACTTC.

The V call is TRBV6-1, the J call TRBJ1-2; perhaps TRBD1 as D (5 bases). The CDR3 extends over 13 amino acids. V was cut by 6 bases and J by 3 bases, with 11 bases left in between. Per the germline V gene, CDR1 is MNHNS and CDR2 is SASEGT. This CDR3 is CASRRQLYYGYTF. CDR3 nucleotides: TGTGCCAGCAGAAGACAGCTTTACTATGGCTACACCTTC.

The chain joins TRBV11-2 to TRBJ2-5, with a possible D match to TRBD2 (5 bases). Germline V gene sequence: CDR1 SGHAT, CDR2 FQNNGV. V was cut by 2 bases and J by 3 bases, with 13 bases left in between. CDR3 length: 15 amino acids. This chain's CDR3 is CASSLMAGGKETQYF. As DNA, the CDR3 is TGTGCCAGCAGCTTAATGGCGGGCGGAAAAGAGACCCAGTACTTC.

This sequence joins TRBV14 and TRBJ2-3; 11 bases align to TRBD2. The V segment lost 4 bases and the J segment 6 bases; nucleotides outside the gene matches: 6. The CDR3 is 15 amino acids. CDR1 and CDR2 (germline): SGHDN, FVKESK. The CDR3 loop is CASSLRLAGTDTQYF. The CDR3 region has the DNA TGTGCCAGCAGCCTTCGACTAGCGGGAACCGATACGCAGTATTTT.

The rearrangement links TRBV7-2 to TRBJ2-7; 7 bases match TRBD1. The CDR3 is 14 amino acids. From germline, CDR1 is SGHTA and CDR2 FQGNSA. Losses at the gene ends were 6 bases for V and 0 bases for J; bases not matched to a gene: 5. The CDR3 protein is CASSSRQGSYEQYF. The CDR3 DNA is TGTGCCAGCAGTTCTCGACAGGGCTCCTACGAGCAGTACTTC.

V gene TRBV6-1 combines with J gene TRBJ2-1, with D perhaps given as TRBD1 or TRBD2 (5 bases each). This CDR3 is 13 amino acids long. Trimming pared 5 bases from V and 5 bases from J, leaving 10 bases between. Germline values: CDR1 MNHNS, CDR2 SASEGT. The DNA of the CDR3 is TGTGCCAGCAGTTGGGACGGCAACAATGAGCAGTTCTTC. It translates to CASSWDGNNEQFF.

Only a few counts were recorded for this clone. The rearrangement joins TRBV29-1 to TRBJ2-7; 11 nucleotides align to TRBD2. Germline V gene lookup returns CDR1 SQVTM and CDR2 ANQGSEA. V lost 1 base, J lost 4 bases, and 6 bases stayed unmatched. The CDR3 totals 15 residues. CDR3 protein: CSVEGGTSGDYEQYF. For the CDR3, the DNA is TGCAGCGTTGAAGGGGGGACTAGCGGAGATTACGAGCAGTACTTC.

This clone was observed a few times. This chain connects TRBV6-1 to TRBJ2-7, with TRBD1 matching over 7 bases. The germline V gene has CDR1 MNHNS and CDR2 SASEGT. CDR3 length: 16 amino acids. The V and J ends lost 4 bases and 1 base, in that order; junction bases with no gene match: 10. The CDR3: CASSALTGTASYEQYF. CDR3 nucleotides: TGTGCCAGCAGTGCCTTAACCGGGACAGCTTCCTACGAGCAGTACTTC.

The chain has TRBV6-5 and TRBJ2-3, with D possibly TRBD2 on 5 matching bases. CDR1 is MNHEY, CDR2 SVGAGI, per germline. The germline V and J ends were trimmed by 0 bases and 1 base, with 8 bases remaining between them. The CDR3 sequence is 15 residues long. The CDR3 sequence: CASSYSAGRTDTQYF. In nucleotides, the CDR3 is TGTGCCAGCAGTTACTCCGCGGGCCGCACAGATACGCAGTATTTT.

V gene TRBV6-5 combines with J gene TRBJ2-1; 11 bases are a match to TRBD2. The CDR3 sequence is 15 residues long. CDR1 is MNHEY, CDR2 SVGAGI, per germline. J lost 8 bases, V lost 6 bases, and 9 bases had no gene match. CDR3 DNA sequence: TGTGCCAGCAGGCCGACTAGCGGGAACCTTTATGAGCAGTTCTTC. Protein product: CASRPTSGNLYEQFF.

The gene calls are TRBV4-3 and TRBJ2-7; 10 nucleotides align to TRBD2. This CDR3 contains 15 residues. Germline trimming cut 5 bases from V and 4 bases from J; bases unmatched to any gene: 8. Germline assignment: CDR1 LGHNA and CDR2 YSLEER. CDR3 in DNA: TGCGCCAGCAGCGAGAGGACTAGCGGTAGTTACGAGCAGTACTTC. This codes for CASSERTSGSYEQYF.

The gene calls are TRBV7-9 and TRBJ1-2, with 9 bases fitting TRBD1. V was pared by 7 bases and J by 10 bases, with 10 bases of the junction left unmatched. The CDR3 has 13 residues. Germline-derived CDR1 and CDR2 are SEHNR and FQNEAQ (reference sequence). The CDR3 reads CASTPGQGVDYTF. CDR3 DNA sequence: TGTGCCAGCACCCCGGGACAGGGAGTTGACTACACCTTC.

The V and J genes are TRBV7-2 and TRBJ2-7, with D possibly being TRBD1 or TRBD2 (5 bases each). This CDR3 is 15 amino acids long. Germline-derived CDR1 and CDR2 are SGHTA and FQGNSA. V shed 0 bases and J shed 5 bases, with 14 bases lying between them. The CDR3 DNA follows: TGTGCCAGCAGCTTAGCCCTGGGGCTAGCTCACGAGCAGTACTTC. It translates to CASSLALGLAHEQYF. Together with reference TRBV7-2 and TRBJ2-7, the CDR3 gives the full variable domain: GAGVSQSPSNKVTEKGKDVELRCDPISGHTALYWYRQSLGQGLEFLIYFQGNSAPDKSGLPSDRFSAERTGGSVSTLTIQRTQQEDSAVYLCASSLALGLAHEQYFGPGTRLTVT.

This clone was seen once. The V and J genes are TRBV7-9 and TRBJ2-6; D might be TRBD1 (6 bases). The CDR3 loop spans 14 amino acids. Trimming removed 8 bases at V and 0 bases at J, with 8 bases between. CDR1 is SEHNR and CDR2 is FQNEAQ in the germline V gene (reference sequence). CDR3 nucleotide sequence: TGTGCCAGCGAGGGGGACTCTGGGGCCAACGTCCTGACTTTC. It specifies CASEGDSGANVLTF.

CDR3 sequence: CSVAGGTAANTGELFF. DNA of the CDR3: TGCAGCGTTGCGGGGGGGACAGCCGCGAACACCGGGGAGCTGTTTTTT. This sequence joins TRBV29-1 and TRBJ2-2; tentatively, D is TRBD2 (8 bases). CDR1 is SQVTM, CDR2 ANQGSEA, per germline. Trimming took 4 bases from V and 0 from J, leaving 15 bases between them. The CDR3 has 16 residues.

The chain carries TRBV5-1 and TRBJ2-1, with D perhaps TRBD2 (5 bases). Germline V gene data show CDR1 as SGHRS and CDR2 as YFSETQ. The CDR3 totals 15 residues. V shed 4 bases and J shed 6 bases, with 17 bases lying between them. CDR3 in amino acids: CASSGEISHGNEQFF. In nucleotides, the CDR3 is TGCGCCAGCAGCGGGGAGATCAGCCACGGCAATGAGCAGTTCTTC.

This clone was observed once. V usage is TRBV5-6 and J usage is TRBJ2-7, with D possibly called TRBD1 or TRBD2 (7 bases each). This CDR3 spans 15 amino acids. With 4 bases removed from V and 3 bases from J, the gap between germline ends came to 17 bases. Looked up from germline, CDR1 is SGHDT and CDR2 is YYEEEE. CDR3: CASSQGGGFDYEQYF. The CDR3 DNA is TGTGCCAGCAGCCAGGGGGGGGGATTCGACTACGAGCAGTACTTC.

The J gene is TRBJ1-2, the V gene TRBV7-9; no clear D gene. Germline values: CDR1 SEHNR, CDR2 FQNEAQ (reference sequence). This CDR3 is 13 amino acids long. The germline V and J ends were trimmed by 6 bases and 6 bases, with 14 bases remaining between them. CDR3 sequence (DNA): TGTGCCAGCAGGCTAGGACTGTACGATGGCTACACCTTC. It yields the protein CASRLGLYDGYTF.

The genes are TRBV5-1 and TRBJ2-1; D remains ambiguous. V was cut by 3 bases and J by 0 bases, with 13 bases left in between. This CDR3 spans 16 amino acids. Germline CDR1 SGHRS, CDR2 YFSETQ. In nucleotides, the CDR3 is TGCGCCAGCAGCTCATCCCCAATGGACTCCTACAATGAGCAGTTCTTC. Protein sequence: CASSSSPMDSYNEQFF.